This is a list of T cell receptor beta chains from one sample in a study of shared clonotypes between healthy human individuals. TCRdb's copy holds only in-frame clones and misses some; the assay was immunoSEQ multiplex PCR. The repertoire consists of more than 2 million clones, with about 94% occurring once and the leading ten covering roughly 0.13%. The sequenced sample was naive CD4+ T cells sorted from blood. The receptor set was obtained from a man aged 18 to 29 in good health. CDR3s leave out the opening cysteine and the closing phenylalanine or tryptophan. Only some rows state a clone size, as once, few, many or a class for expanded clones.

CDR3 protein: ASSPEPLAGVPF
V gene: TRBV4-3
J gene: TRBJ2-1
clone size: .

CDR3 protein: ASSSRGGSVYGYT
V gene: TRBV19
J gene: TRBJ1-2
clone size: .

CDR3 protein: ASSLGGQTSYEQY
V gene: TRBV28
J gene: TRBJ2-7
clone size: .

CDR3 protein: ASRNSMNTEAF
V gene: TRBV25-1
J gene: TRBJ1-1
clone size: .

CDR3 protein: ASSLALGQGGEQY
V gene: TRBV5-1
J gene: TRBJ2-7
clone size: .

CDR3 protein: SAPHGGRTDTQY
V gene: TRBV29-1
J gene: TRBJ2-3
clone size: .

CDR3 protein: ASSVEPENTEAF
V gene: TRBV9
J gene: TRBJ1-1
clone size: once

CDR3 protein: ASSHRRQGNMDTQY
V gene: TRBV5-1
J gene: TRBJ2-3
clone size: once

CDR3 protein: ASSEYHRGFEQY
V gene: TRBV25-1
J gene: TRBJ2-7
clone size: .

CDR3 protein: ASSPRVGIVSNYGYT
V gene: TRBV7-2
J gene: TRBJ1-2
clone size: .

CDR3 protein: SVRPAGQNTEAF
V gene: TRBV29-1
J gene: TRBJ1-1
clone size: .

CDR3 protein: ASSDGAPGGNQPQH
V gene: TRBV10-1
J gene: TRBJ1-5
clone size: once